Included here is one TCR beta chain sequence, with context. What it binds is not known. The CDR3 covers 15 residues. CDR1 is MGHRA, CDR2 YSYEKL, per germline. The ends were cut back, 4 bases at V and 3 bases at J, with 15 bases in the middle. These donors were members of the roughly 130-subject validation cohort, a group separate from the roughly 670-subject first cohort. The data derive from a study of cytomegalovirus exposure and HLA in healthy donors. Study results and caveats: Subsequent analysis showed first-cohort TCR clusters tending to co-occur in some 120 validation repertoires.

Assay: immunoSEQ multiplex PCR; the TCRdb copy retains only in-frame clones and omits some. The profile shows hundreds of thousands of clones, just over 85% of them singletons. The chain uses TRBV4-1 and TRBJ1-2, with D unresolved. This TCR was sampled from a woman between 18 and 29 years old in good health and CMV-seronegative. The sequenced material came from PBMCs. The CDR3 is CASSPRWESDYGYTF. CDR3 nucleotides: TGCGCCAGCAGCCCCCGGTGGGAGAGCGACTATGGCTACACCTTC.